A selection of T cell receptor beta chains follows, all from one sample in a study of post-analysis software for immune sequencing data. TCRdb analysed the PCR reads with MiXCR anew, one entry per CDR3 protein. The repertoire holds more than 450,000 distinct CDR3 sequences, with around a third as singletons. Sequenced material: blood. These receptors were collected from a girl younger than 18 with multiple sclerosis. The CDR3 runs from the conserved cysteine through the conserved F or W. The order of the fields is D gene, V gene, clone size, J gene, CDR3 protein, CDR3 DNA. A D gene is named only where the DNA matches it firmly. Where a row states a size, it is once, few, many or the class of an expanded clone; other rows omit it.

TRBD2	TRBV5-1	once	TRBJ2-7	CASSFVGGSTYEQYF	TGCGCCAGCAGCTTTGTCGGGGGGTCCACCTACGAGCAGTACTTC
TRBD1	TRBV5-1	few	TRBJ1-2	CASSWGQGRTNYGYTF	TGCGCCAGCAGCTGGGGACAGGGAAGGACTAACTATGGCTACACCTTC
NA	TRBV20-1	NA	TRBJ1-2	CSASSGVDGYTF	TGCAGTGCCTCCTCCGGGGTCGACGGCTACACCTTC
TRBD1	TRBV5-1	NA	TRBJ2-1	CASRVRQGLNNEQFF	TGCGCCAGCAGGGTGAGACAGGGGTTAAACAATGAGCAGTTCTTC
TRBD1	TRBV20-1	NA	TRBJ2-5	CSARDAWGTGAQETQYF	TGCAGTGCTAGAGATGCGTGGGGGACAGGGGCACAAGAGACCCAGTACTTC
NA	TRBV6-5	once	TRBJ1-2	CASSYFPGVEYGYTF	TGTGCCAGCAGTTACTTCCCCGGGGTAGAGTATGGCTACACCTTC
NA	TRBV5-1	NA	TRBJ2-2	CASSLGKRASNTGELFF	TGCGCCAGCAGCTTGGGAAAGCGGGCCTCGAACACCGGGGAGCTGTTTTTT
NA	TRBV7-9	NA	TRBJ2-6	CASSSTTPGTSYSGANVLTF	TGTGCCAGCAGCTCGACCACACCCGGGACCAGCTACTCTGGGGCCAACGTCCTGACTTTC
NA	TRBV10-3	NA	TRBJ2-7	CAISESNPGPYEQYF	TGTGCCATCAGTGAGTCCAATCCAGGGCCCTACGAGCAGTACTTC
TRBD2	TRBV3-1	few	TRBJ2-3	CASSLLAGGLLDTQYF	TGTGCCAGCAGCTTACTAGCGGGGGGGCTGCTGGATACGCAGTATTTT
TRBD1	TRBV4-1	few	TRBJ1-3	CASSLPDREGNTIYF	TGCGCCAGCAGCCTTCCTGACAGGGAAGGAAACACCATATATTTT
TRBD1	TRBV11-1	few	TRBJ1-5	CASSSTGVDQPQHF	TGTGCCAGCAGCTCAACAGGGGTTGATCAGCCCCAGCATTTT
NA	TRBV7-2	NA	TRBJ1-2	CASSLAPGDYGYTF	TGTGCCAGCAGCTTAGCTCCCGGGGACTATGGCTACACCTTC
NA	TRBV12-3/TRBV12-4	few	TRBJ2-3	CASSSSGADTQYF	TGTGCCAGCAGTTCAAGTGGAGCAGATACGCAGTATTTT
NA	TRBV29-1	many	TRBJ1-2	CSTRAPYRDDGYTF	TGCAGCACCCGAGCCCCCTACAGGGACGATGGCTACACCTTC
NA	TRBV5-6	once	TRBJ1-1	CASSFRTVDTEAFF	TGTGCCAGCAGCTTTCGGACAGTGGACACTGAAGCTTTCTTT
TRBD2	TRBV4-1	few	TRBJ2-3	CATQWAASGSTDTQYF	TGCGCCACTCAATGGGCGGCTAGCGGGAGCACAGATACGCAGTATTTT
NA	TRBV15	few	TRBJ2-7	CATREGGSYEQYF	TGTGCCACCAGAGAAGGGGGCTCCTACGAGCAGTACTTC
NA	TRBV5-1	NA	TRBJ2-3	CASSLVAGPGDTQYF	TGCGCCAGCAGCTTAGTTGCGGGGCCAGGAGATACGCAGTATTTT
TRBD2	TRBV7-2	NA	TRBJ2-3	CASSLATSGWGLDTQYF	TGTGCCAGCAGCTTAGCGACTAGCGGGTGGGGGTTGGATACGCAGTATTTT